A selection of T cell receptor beta chains follows, all from one sample in a study of Graves' ophthalmopathy and Graves' hyperthyroidism. Using its own MiXCR run on the multiplex PCR reads, TCRdb lists one record per CDR3 protein. Found here are around 600,000 distinct CDR3 sequences, over 40% of them singletons; the top ten hold over 2.5%. Material for sequencing was peripheral blood. The receptors were gathered from an adult man with Graves' ophthalmopathy. The CDR3 runs from the conserved cysteine through the conserved F or W. D genes are given only for firm matches. Expanded clones are given a class, and other clones once, few, many or no size at all.

V gene,clone size,D gene,J gene,CDR3 protein,CDR3 DNA
TRBV9,NA,TRBD2,TRBJ2-5,CASSFATSGGEETQYF,TGTGCCAGCAGCTTCGCGACTAGCGGGGGAGAAGAGACCCAGTACTTC
TRBV7-2,many,NA,TRBJ2-5,CASSYTAYQETQYF,TGTGCCAGCAGCTATACAGCGTACCAAGAGACCCAGTACTTC
TRBV3-1,NA,TRBD1,TRBJ2-7,CASSPGQLREQYF,TGTGCCAGCTCACCGGGACAGTTACGTGAGCAGTACTTC
TRBV20-1,NA,NA,TRBJ2-7,CSARSVGEQYF,TGCAGTGCTAGATCTGTAGGCGAGCAGTACTTC
TRBV7-9,NA,TRBD1,TRBJ2-6,CASSYRQGRTEAF,TGTGCCAGCAGCTACCGACAGGGTCGCACTGAAGCTTTC
TRBV6-6,many,NA,TRBJ1-2,CASSLLPDGRDGYTF,TGTGCCAGCAGCCTACTCCCGGACGGGCGAGATGGCTACACCTTC
TRBV9,NA,NA,TRBJ2-7,CASSVVSAASDEQYF,TGTGCCAGCAGCGTAGTGTCGGCGGCAAGCGACGAGCAGTACTTC
TRBV20-1,NA,NA,TRBJ1-1,CSARAGMNTEAFF,TGCAGTGCTAGGGCAGGGATGAACACTGAAGCTTTCTTT
TRBV20-1,NA,NA,TRBJ2-5,CSARLGGQGTQYF,TGCAGTGCCAGGCTGGGGGGGCAGGGGACCCAGTACTTC
TRBV2,NA,NA,TRBJ2-6,CASSPYLSGANVLTF,TGTGCCAGCAGCCCCTACCTCTCTGGGGCCAACGTCCTGACTTTC
TRBV7-3,few,TRBD2,TRBJ2-2,CASSLNPAGNTGELFF,TGTGCCAGCAGCTTAAATCCAGCGGGAAACACCGGGGAGCTGTTTTTT
TRBV7-8,many,NA,TRBJ2-5,CASTHGQETQYF,TGTGCCAGCACCCATGGCCAAGAGACCCAGTACTTC
TRBV29-1,NA,NA,TRBJ1-1,CSLTTPSVVDEAFF,TGCAGCCTAACAACACCCTCCGTTGTAGATGAAGCTTTCTTT
TRBV4-1,many,NA,TRBJ1-2,CASSLPSRDTGRGYTF,TGCGCCAGCAGCCTTCCGTCCCGGGATACTGGCCGGGGCTACACCTTC
TRBV12-3/TRBV12-4,NA,NA,TRBJ1-2,CASRNGVGYGYTF,TGTGCCAGCCGCAATGGGGTGGGCTATGGCTACACCTTC
TRBV6-6,many,NA,TRBJ2-6,CASSYLEGANVLTF,TGTGCCAGCAGTTACCTTGAAGGGGCCAACGTCCTGACTTTC
TRBV20-1,NA,NA,TRBJ2-5,CSARDIRGFQETQYF,TGCAGTGCTAGAGATATACGAGGGTTTCAAGAGACCCAGTACTTC
TRBV24-1,many,TRBD1,TRBJ2-5,CATSVRGQGRETQYF,TGTGCCACCAGTGTCAGGGGACAGGGAAGAGAGACCCAGTACTTC
TRBV4-2,many,TRBD2,TRBJ2-7,CASSQDREVYEQYF,TGTGCCAGCAGCCAAGATCGGGAGGTGTACGAGCAGTACTTC
TRBV20-1,many,NA,TRBJ1-4,CSARDVSGQFEKLFF,TGCAGTGCTAGAGATGTGTCAGGGCAATTTGAAAAACTGTTTTTT
TRBV7-8,many,TRBD2,TRBJ2-7,CASSRPTSGGTSYEQYF,TGTGCCAGCAGCCGACCGACTAGCGGGGGGACCTCCTACGAGCAGTACTTC
TRBV25-1,few,NA,TRBJ2-3,CASSTGAGRGDTQYF,TGTGCCAGCAGCACGGGGGCAGGCAGAGGAGATACGCAGTATTTT
TRBV12-3/TRBV12-4,many,NA,TRBJ2-5,CASSLEVGGQETQYF,TGTGCCAGCAGTTTAGAAGTGGGGGGCCAAGAGACCCAGTACTTC
TRBV30,NA,TRBD1,TRBJ1-2,CAWSVGDRGYGYTF,TGTGCCTGGAGTGTTGGGGACAGGGGCTATGGCTACACCTTC
TRBV29-1,NA,TRBD2,TRBJ2-5,CSVDAGGGILETQYF,TGCAGCGTTGACGCGGGAGGAGGTATTCTTGAGACCCAGTACTTC
TRBV13,few,TRBD1,TRBJ2-7,CASSPRQGANYEQYF,TGTGCCAGCAGCCCCAGGCAGGGGGCCAACTACGAGCAGTACTTC
TRBV9,many,TRBD1,TRBJ2-7,CASSVEQGVGYEQYF,TGTGCCAGCAGCGTAGAACAGGGGGTCGGGTACGAGCAGTACTTC
TRBV2,NA,NA,TRBJ2-5,CASSGRLDRSYETQYF,TGTGCCAGCAGTGGAAGATTGGACAGATCCTACGAGACCCAGTACTTC
TRBV10-3,many,TRBD2,TRBJ2-5,CAITGTSGETQYF,TGTGCCATCACCGGGACTAGCGGAGAGACCCAGTACTTC
TRBV7-6,many,TRBD2,TRBJ2-7,CASSLAGGSRGYEQYF,TGTGCCAGCAGCTTAGCGGGCGGGAGCCGGGGCTACGAGCAGTACTTC
TRBV7-8,many,TRBD2,TRBJ2-5,CASSPMGGGARSTQYF,TGTGCCAGCAGCCCAATGGGCGGGGGGGCCCGGTCGACCCAGTACTTC
TRBV7-2,many,TRBD1,TRBJ1-2,CASSLARDRGVYGYTF,TGTGCCAGCAGCTTAGCGCGGGACAGGGGGGTCTATGGCTACACCTTC
TRBV9,NA,NA,TRBJ2-2,CASSASNGMNTGELFF,TGTGCCAGCAGCGCCAGTAACGGGATGAACACCGGGGAGCTGTTTTTT
TRBV25-1,once,NA,TRBJ1-1,CASSELKGWNTEAFF,TGTGCCAGCAGTGAATTGAAGGGGTGGAACACTGAAGCTTTCTTT
TRBV29-1,many,NA,TRBJ2-7,CSGGAESYEQYF,TGCAGCGGGGGAGCGGAGTCCTACGAGCAGTACTTC
TRBV2,NA,NA,TRBJ1-1,CASSGPGATEAFF,TGTGCCAGCAGTGGCCCAGGGGCCACTGAAGCTTTCTTT
TRBV7-2,NA,TRBD1,TRBJ1-5,CASSPGTGEPQHF,TGTGCCAGCAGCCCCGGGACAGGGGAGCCCCAGCATTTT
TRBV7-7,few,TRBD2,TRBJ2-3,CASSPTSGGTDTQYF,TGTGCCAGCAGCCCGACTAGCGGGGGCACAGATACGCAGTATTTT
TRBV9,once,NA,TRBJ1-1,CASSQGWGNTEAFF,TGTGCCAGCAGCCAAGGGTGGGGCAACACTGAAGCTTTCTTT
TRBV7-3,few,NA,TRBJ2-7,CASSFSSQPAYEQYF,TGTGCCAGCAGCTTTTCTAGTCAGCCGGCCTACGAGCAGTACTTC
TRBV19,many,TRBD2,TRBJ2-7,CASSRAGAQYEQYF,TGTGCCAGTAGTAGAGCGGGAGCCCAGTACGAGCAGTACTTC
TRBV7-8,many,NA,TRBJ1-5,CASSSAAKNQPQHF,TGTGCCAGCAGCTCAGCGGCGAAAAATCAGCCCCAGCATTTT
TRBV12-3/TRBV12-4,NA,TRBD1,TRBJ1-4,CASSRQGAIREKLFF,TGTGCCAGCAGTCGCCAGGGGGCGATACGGGAAAAACTGTTTTTT